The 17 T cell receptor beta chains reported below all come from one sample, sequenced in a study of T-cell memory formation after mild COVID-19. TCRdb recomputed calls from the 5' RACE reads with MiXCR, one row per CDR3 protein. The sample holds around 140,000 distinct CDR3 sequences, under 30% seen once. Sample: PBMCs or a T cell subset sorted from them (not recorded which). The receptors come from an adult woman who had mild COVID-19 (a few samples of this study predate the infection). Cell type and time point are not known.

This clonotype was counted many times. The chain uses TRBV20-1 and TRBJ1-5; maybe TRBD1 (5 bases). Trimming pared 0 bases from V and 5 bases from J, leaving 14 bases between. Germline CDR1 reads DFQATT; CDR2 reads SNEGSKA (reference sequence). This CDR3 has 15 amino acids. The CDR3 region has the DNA TGCAGTGCTAGAGATGGGGCCTTCAGTTATCAGCCCCAGCATTTT. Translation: CSARDGAFSYQPQHF.

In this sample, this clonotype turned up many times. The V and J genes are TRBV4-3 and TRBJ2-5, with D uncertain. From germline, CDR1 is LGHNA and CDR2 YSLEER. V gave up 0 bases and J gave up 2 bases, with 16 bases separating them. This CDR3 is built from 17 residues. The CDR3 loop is CASSQDRGTGPQETQYF. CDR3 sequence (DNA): TGCGCCAGCAGCCAAGATCGAGGAACTGGACCACAAGAGACCCAGTACTTC.

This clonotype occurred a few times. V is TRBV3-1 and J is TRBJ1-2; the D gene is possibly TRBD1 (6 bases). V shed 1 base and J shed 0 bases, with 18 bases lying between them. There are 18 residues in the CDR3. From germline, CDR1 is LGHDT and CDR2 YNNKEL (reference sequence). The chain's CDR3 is CASSQVTGGSWSNYGYTF. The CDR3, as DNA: TGTGCCAGCAGCCAAGTTACCGGGGGCTCATGGTCTAACTATGGCTACACCTTC.

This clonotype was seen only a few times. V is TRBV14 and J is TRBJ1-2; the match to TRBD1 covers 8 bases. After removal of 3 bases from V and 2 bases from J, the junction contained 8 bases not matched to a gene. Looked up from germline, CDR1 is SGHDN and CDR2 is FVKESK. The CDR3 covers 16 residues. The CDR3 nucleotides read TGTGCCAGCAGCCAGGGACAGGCTGAACTAAACTATGGCTACACCTTC. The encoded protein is CASSQGQAELNYGYTF.

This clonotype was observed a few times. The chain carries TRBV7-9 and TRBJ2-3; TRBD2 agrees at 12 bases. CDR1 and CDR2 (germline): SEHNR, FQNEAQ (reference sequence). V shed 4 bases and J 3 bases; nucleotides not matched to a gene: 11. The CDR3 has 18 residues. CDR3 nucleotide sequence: TGTGCCAGCAGCTCTGGGACTAGCGGGTATCCTCGTACAGATACGCAGTATTTT. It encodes CASSSGTSGYPRTDTQYF.

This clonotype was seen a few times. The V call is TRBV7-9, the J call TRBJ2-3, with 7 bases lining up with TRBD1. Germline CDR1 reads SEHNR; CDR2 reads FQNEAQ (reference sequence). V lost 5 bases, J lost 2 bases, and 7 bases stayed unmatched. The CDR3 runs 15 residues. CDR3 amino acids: CASSGRDSDTDTQYF. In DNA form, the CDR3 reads TGTGCCAGCAGCGGCCGGGACAGTGACACAGATACGCAGTATTTT.

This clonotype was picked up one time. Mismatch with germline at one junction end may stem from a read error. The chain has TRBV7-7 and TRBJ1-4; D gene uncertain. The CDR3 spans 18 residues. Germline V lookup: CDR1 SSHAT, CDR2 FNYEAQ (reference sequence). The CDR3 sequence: CASSLAVSGERRREKLFF. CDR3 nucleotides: TGTGCTAGCAGCTTAGCGGTCTCTGGGGAGCGACGGCGAGAAAAACTGTTTTTT.

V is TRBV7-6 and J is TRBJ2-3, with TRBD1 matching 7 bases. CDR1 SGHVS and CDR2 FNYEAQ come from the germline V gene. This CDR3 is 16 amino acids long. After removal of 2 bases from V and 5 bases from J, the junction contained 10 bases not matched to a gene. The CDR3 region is CASSLKRDSLGDTQYF. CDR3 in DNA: TGTGCCAGCAGCTTAAAAAGGGACAGTCTGGGAGATACGCAGTATTTT.

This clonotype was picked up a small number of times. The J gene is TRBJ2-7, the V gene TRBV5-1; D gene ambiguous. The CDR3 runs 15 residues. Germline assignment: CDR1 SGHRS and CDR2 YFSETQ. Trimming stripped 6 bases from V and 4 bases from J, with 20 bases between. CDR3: CASKESLRAIYEQYF. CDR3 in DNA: TGCGCCAGCAAAGAGTCTCTCAGAGCAATTTACGAGCAGTACTTC. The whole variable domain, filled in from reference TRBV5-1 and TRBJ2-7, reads KAGVTQTPRYLIKTRGQQVTLSCSPISGHRSVSWYQQTPGQGLQFLFEYFSETQRNKGNFPGRFSGRQFSNSRSEMNVSTLELGDSALYLCASKESLRAIYEQYFGPGTRLTVT.

CDR3: CATSDPMRSGTDTQYF. The CDR3 DNA sequence: TGTGCCACCAGTGATCCTATGCGCTCAGGGACAGATACGCAGTATTTT. V gene TRBV24-1 combines with J gene TRBJ2-3; D might be TRBD1 (5 bases). V lost 3 bases and J 3 bases, leaving 15 bases between the germline ends. Germline V lookup: CDR1 KGHDR, CDR2 SFDVKD. The CDR3 is made up of 16 amino acids.

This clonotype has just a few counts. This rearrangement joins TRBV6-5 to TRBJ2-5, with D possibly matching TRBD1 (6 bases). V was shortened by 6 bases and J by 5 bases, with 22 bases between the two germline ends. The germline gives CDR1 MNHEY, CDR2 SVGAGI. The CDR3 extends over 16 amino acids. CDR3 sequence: CASSHQTGPDGETQYF. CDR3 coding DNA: TGTGCCAGCAGCCACCAGACAGGCCCCGACGGGGAGACCCAGTACTTC.

The CDR3 is CASSRPSGDAFF. CDR3 nucleotide sequence: TGTGCCAGCAGCCGCCCATCCGGTGATGCTTTCTTT. The chain is built from TRBV5-4 and TRBJ1-1; D is undetermined. Germline CDR1 and CDR2: SGHNT and YYREEE (reference sequence). Trimming cost V 4 bases and J 11 bases, with 15 bases left between them. This CDR3 contains 12 residues.

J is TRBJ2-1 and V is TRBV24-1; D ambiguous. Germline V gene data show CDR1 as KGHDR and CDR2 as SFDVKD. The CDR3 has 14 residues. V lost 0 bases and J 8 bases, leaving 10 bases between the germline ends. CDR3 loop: CATSDLWGWDEQFF. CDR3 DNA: TGTGCCACCAGTGATTTGTGGGGATGGGATGAGCAGTTCTTC.

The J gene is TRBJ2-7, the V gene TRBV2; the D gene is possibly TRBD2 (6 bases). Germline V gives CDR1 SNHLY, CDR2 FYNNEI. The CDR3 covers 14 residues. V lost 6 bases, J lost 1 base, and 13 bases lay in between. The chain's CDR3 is CASRGIADSYEQYF. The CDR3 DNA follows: TGTGCCAGCAGGGGGATAGCGGATTCCTACGAGCAGTACTTC.

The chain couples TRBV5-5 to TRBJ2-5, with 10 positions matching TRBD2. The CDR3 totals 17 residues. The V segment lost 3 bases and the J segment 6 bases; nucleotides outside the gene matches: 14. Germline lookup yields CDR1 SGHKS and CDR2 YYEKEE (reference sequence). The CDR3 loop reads CASSYSPLAGSEQTQYF. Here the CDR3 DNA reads TGTGCCAGCAGCTACAGCCCACTAGCGGGATCTGAACAGACCCAGTACTTC. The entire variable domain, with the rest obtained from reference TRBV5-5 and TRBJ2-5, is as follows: DAGVTQSPTHLIKTRGQQVTLRCSPISGHKSVSWYQQVLGQGPQFIFQYYEKEERGRGNFPDRFSARQFPNYSSELNVNALLLGDSALYLCASSYSPLAGSEQTQYFGPGTRLLVL.

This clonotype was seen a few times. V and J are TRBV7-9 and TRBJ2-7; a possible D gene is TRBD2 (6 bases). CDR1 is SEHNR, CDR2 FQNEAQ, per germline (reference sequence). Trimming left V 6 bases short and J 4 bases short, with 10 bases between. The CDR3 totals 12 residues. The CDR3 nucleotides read TGTGCCAGCAGAAGGGACTCTTACGAGCAGTACTTC. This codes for CASRRDSYEQYF.

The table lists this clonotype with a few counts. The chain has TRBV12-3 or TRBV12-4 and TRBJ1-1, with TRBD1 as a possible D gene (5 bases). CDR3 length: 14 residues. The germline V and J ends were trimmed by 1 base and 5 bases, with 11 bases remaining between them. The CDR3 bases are TGTGCCAGCAGTTTAGTTCCCGGGGGTACTGAAGCTTTCTTT. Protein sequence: CASSLVPGGTEAFF.